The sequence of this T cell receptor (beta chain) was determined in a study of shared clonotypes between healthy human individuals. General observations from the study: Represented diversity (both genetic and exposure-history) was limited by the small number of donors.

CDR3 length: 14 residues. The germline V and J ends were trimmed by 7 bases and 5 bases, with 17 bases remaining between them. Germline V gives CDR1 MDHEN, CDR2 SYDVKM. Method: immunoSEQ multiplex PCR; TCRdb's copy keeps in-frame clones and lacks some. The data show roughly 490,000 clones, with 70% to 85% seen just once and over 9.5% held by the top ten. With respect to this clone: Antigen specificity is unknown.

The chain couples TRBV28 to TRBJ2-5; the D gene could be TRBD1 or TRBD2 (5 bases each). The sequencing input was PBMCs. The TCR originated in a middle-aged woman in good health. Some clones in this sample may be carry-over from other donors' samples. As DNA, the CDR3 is TGTGCCAGCACGGCCGGGGCGCCCCGGGAGACCCAGTACTTC. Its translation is CASTAGAPRETQYF.